This entry lists 28 T cell receptor beta chains sequenced from one sample in a study of CD8 T cells in ankylosing spondylitis. General study findings and limits: What seemed typical of ankylosing spondylitis blood was a TCR beta motif built from roughly eight highly homologous variants.

Their antigen targets remain unknown. A single record per CDR3 protein comes from TCRdb applying MiXCR to the 5' RACE reads. The sample records 800,000 to 900,000 distinct CDR3 sequences, about 12% being singletons. Source material: blood, either unsorted or a sorted T cell fraction (not recorded which). Source of these receptors: a male donor with ankylosing spondylitis.

This clonotype was seen many times. The rearrangement uses TRBV9 and TRBJ1-6, with D perhaps TRBD1 (6 bases). CDR1 is SGDLS and CDR2 is YYNGEE in the germline V gene. Deletions cut 5 bases from V and 8 bases from J, with 11 bases between. CDR3 size: 13 residues. As DNA, the CDR3 is TGTGCCAGCAGTGGGGGGGCATATTCACCCCTCCACTTT. Its translation: CASSGGAYSPLHF.

This chain links TRBV27 with TRBJ2-1; 7 bases fit TRBD1. CDR1 and CDR2 (germline): MNHEY, SMNVEV (reference sequence). Losses at the gene ends were 6 bases for V and 3 bases for J; bases not matched to a gene: 2. The CDR3 length is 13 residues. The CDR3 DNA is TGTGCCAGCAGCGGGACAGTCTACAATGAGCAGTTCTTC. Its protein product is CASSGTVYNEQFF.

This chain connects TRBV6-5 to TRBJ1-1, with 9 bases aligning to TRBD1. The length of the CDR3 is 18 residues. J gave up 0 bases and V 2 bases, and 10 bases lay outside the gene matches. Germline V gives CDR1 MNHEY, CDR2 SVGAGI. CDR3 region: CASSYGPGTGNMNTEAFF. In DNA, the CDR3 is TGTGCCAGCAGTTACGGCCCCGGGACAGGGAACATGAACACTGAAGCTTTCTTT.

V gene TRBV5-1 combines with J gene TRBJ1-6; D gene unclear. Germline V gene sequence: CDR1 SGHRS, CDR2 YFSETQ. Deletions cut 0 bases from V and 7 bases from J, with 14 bases between. The CDR3 contains 16 residues. The CDR3 DNA follows: TGCGCCAGCAGCTTGGACAACGGCAGAGTGAATTCACCCCTCCACTTT. Encoded protein: CASSLDNGRVNSPLHF.

This chain uses TRBV6-2 or TRBV6-3 with TRBJ2-3; D is uncertain. Germline CDR1 reads MNHEY; CDR2 reads SVGEGT. Trimming took 8 bases from V and 4 from J, leaving 13 bases between them. The CDR3 sequence is 13 residues long. As DNA, the CDR3 is TGTGCCAGCGGCTCCTTCCGGGCAGATACGCAGTATTTT. Protein product: CASGSFRADTQYF.

The chain has TRBV9 and TRBJ1-1; maybe TRBD1 (5 bases). The CDR3 sequence is 17 residues long. CDR1 is SGDLS, CDR2 YYNGEE, per germline. The germline V and J ends were trimmed by 0 bases and 1 base, with 16 bases remaining between them. CDR3 nucleotide sequence: TGTGCCAGCAGCGTAGGTCAGGGCCTCGGGCGGAACACTGAAGCTTTCTTT. Translated, it gives CASSVGQGLGRNTEAFF. The variable domain in full, completed from reference TRBV9 and TRBJ1-1, reads DSGVTQTPKHLITATGQRVTLRCSPRSGDLSVYWYQQSLDQGLQFLIQYYNGEERAKGNILERFSAQQFPDLHSELNLSSLELGDSALYFCASSVGQGLGRNTEAFFGQGTRLTVV.

The V call is TRBV20-1, the J call TRBJ2-7, with 7 bases matching TRBD2. Losses at the gene ends were 2 bases for V and 1 base for J; bases not matched to a gene: 8. This CDR3 has 15 residues. The germline CDR1 and CDR2 sequences are DFQATT and SNEGSKA (reference sequence). The DNA of the CDR3 is TGCAGTGCTAGACCCTTGGGGGGGAATTCCTACGAGCAGTACTTC. Translating gives CSARPLGGNSYEQYF.

This clonotype was seen many times. The V and J genes are TRBV20-1 and TRBJ2-3; D possibly corresponds to TRBD1 (5 bases). Trimming cost V 0 bases and J 6 bases, with 13 bases left between them. CDR3 size: 14 residues. Germline V gene sequence: CDR1 DFQATT, CDR2 SNEGSKA (reference sequence). The CDR3 region has the DNA TGCAGTGCTAGAGATACAGGTCGGGCCGATACGCAGTATTTT. It encodes CSARDTGRADTQYF.

Only a few counts were recorded for this clonotype. The chain carries TRBV5-1 and TRBJ1-1; 7 positions agree with TRBD1. Germline trimming cut 6 bases from V and 4 bases from J; bases unmatched to any gene: 6. The CDR3 has 13 amino acids. Germline V gene sequence: CDR1 SGHRS, CDR2 YFSETQ. CDR3 protein: CASTEDRSTEAFF. CDR3 in DNA: TGCGCCAGCACCGAGGACAGGAGCACTGAAGCTTTCTTT.

The chain recombines TRBV25-1 with TRBJ2-2; 10 nucleotides line up with TRBD1. The germline gives CDR1 MGHDK, CDR2 SYGVNS. This CDR3 is 19 amino acids long. V shed 5 bases, J shed 4 bases, and the junction held 16 bases outside the gene matches. DNA of the CDR3: TGTGCCAGCAGTAGGGACAGGGGTTTGTCCCATTTGGGCACCGGGGAGCTGTTTTTT. Translating gives CASSRDRGLSHLGTGELFF.

This clonotype was counted between two and nine times. The chain joins TRBV28 to TRBJ2-5; D is unclear. CDR3 size: 13 residues. V dropped 7 bases and J dropped 5 bases, with 14 bases sitting between them. Germline V gene data show CDR1 as MDHEN and CDR2 as SYDVKM. The CDR3 sequence: CASKASYGETQYF. The CDR3 nucleotides read TGTGCCAGCAAAGCTTCCTATGGGGAGACCCAGTACTTC.

The chain carries TRBV6-5 and TRBJ1-1; no definite D call. Germline V lookup: CDR1 MNHEY, CDR2 SVGAGI. The CDR3 loop spans 13 amino acids. Trimming took 3 bases from V and 1 from J, leaving 6 bases between them. CDR3 sequence: CASSYRWNTEAFF. Written as DNA, the CDR3 is TGTGCCAGCAGTTATAGGTGGAACACTGAAGCTTTCTTT.

This clonotype was found many times. CDR3 protein: CSVRTGGFYGYTF. The DNA of the CDR3 is TGCAGCGTCCGGACAGGGGGATTCTATGGCTACACCTTC. The rearrangement joins TRBV29-1 to TRBJ1-2; TRBD1 matches at 10 bases. The CDR3 covers 13 residues. CDR1 is SQVTM, CDR2 ANQGSEA, per germline. V lost 6 bases and J lost 4; bases outside the gene matches: 5.

The gene calls are TRBV20-1 and TRBJ1-4; D ambiguous. Germline CDR1 DFQATT, CDR2 SNEGSKA (reference sequence). V was shortened by 3 bases and J by 4 bases, with 6 bases between the two germline ends. This CDR3 is 12 amino acids long. The CDR3 spells CSARAYNEKLFF. For the CDR3, the DNA is TGCAGTGCTAGGGCCTATAATGAAAAACTGTTTTTT.

This clonotype was recorded at least ten times. V is TRBV5-1 and J is TRBJ2-1, with TRBD1 as a possible D gene (5 bases). The germline CDR1 and CDR2 sequences are SGHRS and YFSETQ. Between the trimmed V and J ends, which lost 7 bases and 7 bases, there was a span of 18 bases. This CDR3 comprises 14 residues. The CDR3 here is CASAAGAEINEQFF. For the CDR3, the DNA is TGCGCCAGCGCCGCTGGGGCCGAAATTAATGAGCAGTTCTTC.

This chain uses TRBV11-2 with TRBJ2-2; tentatively, D is TRBD2 (6 bases). CDR1 and CDR2 from the germline V gene are SGHAT and FQNNGV. Trimming cost V 7 bases and J 1 base, with 25 bases left between them. The CDR3 runs to 19 residues. CDR3 sequence reads: CASNALTVWGLQNTGELFF. For the CDR3, the DNA is TGTGCCAGCAATGCCTTAACGGTCTGGGGACTTCAGAACACCGGGGAGCTGTTTTTT.

This rearrangement joins TRBV30 to TRBJ2-6; D remains ambiguous. The CDR3 is 13 amino acids. Germline V CDR1 and CDR2: GTSNPN, SVGIG (reference sequence). V was shortened by 8 bases and J by 0 bases, with 8 bases between the two germline ends. CDR3 DNA: TGTGCCCATGGTGTCTCTGGGGCCAACGTCCTGACTTTC. Its translation: CAHGVSGANVLTF.

This clonotype was recorded many times. The chain has TRBV5-1 and TRBJ2-3; 7 nucleotides align to TRBD2. Germline CDR1 is SGHRS and CDR2 is YFSETQ. J was trimmed by 0 bases and V by 0 bases; bases with no gene match: 16. There are 20 residues in the CDR3. In DNA, the CDR3 is TGCGCCAGCAGCTTGGTACCCATGGGAGGGACTCCGACTAGCACAGATACGCAGTATTTT. Translating it yields CASSLVPMGGTPTSTDTQYF. Together with reference TRBV5-1 and TRBJ2-3, the CDR3 gives the full variable domain: KAGVTQTPRYLIKTRGQQVTLSCSPISGHRSVSWYQQTPGQGLQFLFEYFSETQRNKGNFPGRFSGRQFSNSRSEMNVSTLELGDSALYLCASSLVPMGGTPTSTDTQYFGPGTRLTVL.

This clonotype appeared a few times. The rearrangement links TRBV12-3 or TRBV12-4 to TRBJ2-7; 8 positions agree with TRBD1. V trimming: 5 bases; J trimming: 2 bases; junction bases outside the gene matches: 5. The CDR3 has 14 residues. The CDR3 loop is CASSNRGETYEQYF. CDR3 nucleotide sequence: TGTGCCAGCAGTAACAGGGGGGAGACCTACGAGCAGTACTTC.

J is TRBJ2-7 and V is TRBV20-1; D tentatively reads TRBD1 or TRBD2 (6 bases each). This CDR3 has 15 amino acids. Trimming left V 5 bases short and J 2 bases short, with 19 bases between. Germline CDR1 and CDR2: DFQATT and SNEGSKA (reference sequence). CDR3: CSAGRAGGRPYEQYF. CDR3 coding DNA: TGCAGTGCTGGTCGCGCTGGGGGGCGCCCCTACGAGCAGTACTTC.

This clonotype has at least ten counts. This sequence joins TRBV20-1 and TRBJ1-4, with D possibly matching TRBD1 (5 bases). The CDR3 spans 13 residues. V was clipped by 3 bases and J by 8 bases, with 13 bases between them. Germline V gene data show CDR1 as DFQATT and CDR2 as SNEGSKA (reference sequence). The CDR3 coding sequence is TGCAGTGCTAGTAGAGTTGGGGGGGAAAAACTGTTTTTT. Amino acids: CSASRVGGEKLFF.

This clonotype occurred many times. This rearrangement joins TRBV12-3 or TRBV12-4 to TRBJ1-1; 9 bases match TRBD1. V lost 5 bases, J lost 5 bases, and 3 bases stayed unmatched. The CDR3 contains 13 residues. The CDR3 reads CASSQGQGTEAFF. The CDR3 bases are TGTGCCAGCAGTCAGGGACAGGGAACTGAAGCTTTCTTT.

The chain is built from TRBV28 and TRBJ2-5, with TRBD2 matching 11 bases. This CDR3 is 15 amino acids long. V shed 10 bases and J 4 bases; nucleotides not matched to a gene: 11. From germline, CDR1 is MDHEN and CDR2 SYDVKM. As DNA, the CDR3 is TGTGCCACCCTACTAGCGGGAGAGTTCGGAGAGACCCAGTACTTC. Its translation is CATLLAGEFGETQYF.

The chain recombines TRBV18 with TRBJ2-5; no firm D call. CDR3 size: 15 residues. Deletions cut 0 bases from V and 1 base from J, with 9 bases between. Germline CDR1 is KGHSH and CDR2 is LQKENI. The CDR3 sequence is CASSPPIRPQETQYF. As DNA, the CDR3 is TGTGCCAGCTCACCACCGATCAGGCCCCAAGAGACCCAGTACTTC.

The genes are TRBV12-3 or TRBV12-4 and TRBJ1-5; unclear D gene. The CDR3 contains 14 residues. V shed 5 bases and J shed 7 bases, with 15 bases lying between them. The CDR3 sequence: CASSPFHLRQPQHF. For the CDR3, the DNA is TGTGCCAGCAGTCCCTTCCATCTGAGGCAGCCCCAGCATTTT.

This clonotype has only a few counts. J is TRBJ2-1 and V is TRBV5-1, with 10 nucleotides matching TRBD1. The germline CDR1 and CDR2 sequences are SGHRS and YFSETQ. The CDR3 runs to 15 residues. V was pared by 2 bases and J by 6 bases, with 5 bases of the junction left unmatched. CDR3 in amino acids: CASSFAGTGVNEQFF. CDR3 nucleotide sequence: TGCGCCAGCAGCTTCGCCGGGACAGGGGTCAATGAGCAGTTCTTC.

This clonotype was seen only a few times. V and J are TRBV5-1 and TRBJ2-7; TRBD2 aligns across 11 bases. The junction had 9 bases not matched to a gene; V was cut back by 4 bases and J by 6 bases. This CDR3 comprises 15 residues. Per the germline V gene, CDR1 is SGHRS and CDR2 is YFSETQ. CDR3 protein: CASSTSGGPGLEQYF. CDR3 nucleotide sequence: TGCGCCAGCAGCACTAGCGGGGGCCCCGGCCTCGAGCAGTACTTC.

This clonotype showed up just a few times. This chain links TRBV20-1 with TRBJ1-1; 9 positions match TRBD1. The CDR3 sequence is 18 residues long. Germline CDR1 reads DFQATT; CDR2 reads SNEGSKA (reference sequence). With 6 bases clipped from V and 3 bases from J, the junction kept 20 bases outside the gene matches. CDR3 loop: CSAVRQRQGDRGYTEAFF. The DNA of the CDR3 is TGCAGTGCCGTAAGGCAACGACAGGGGGATAGGGGGTACACTGAAGCTTTCTTT.